This TCR beta chain is from a study of CD8 T cells in Susac syndrome. RNA in amounts of about 0.5 to 1 ug was reverse transcribed with random hexamers. TCRdb re-called the immunoSEQ multiplex PCR reads with MiXCR, one entry per CDR3 protein. The repertoire consists of around 110,000 distinct CDR3 sequences, with approximately 93% occurring once and the leading ten covering 0.41%. With respect to this clonotype: Its specificity is unknown.

Study-level points and caveats: Detection of Susac-specific public clones gave around 16 in total CD8+ repertoires and roughly 5 in CD8+ TEMRA repertoires.

CDR1 is MNHEY and CDR2 is SMNVEV in the germline V gene (reference sequence). The V end was cut by 5 bases, the J end by 1 base, with 14 bases between. The CDR3 length is 15 residues. Patients having Susac syndrome satisfied recently defined diagnostic criteria for definite or probable disease. Sequenced input: CD8+ T cells from PBMCs. The clonotype originates from a human donor with Susac syndrome. The chain recombines TRBV27 with TRBJ1-1, with D perhaps TRBD1 (5 bases). CDR3 DNA sequence: TGTGCCAGCAGTGATGGGGACGGATCGAACACTGAAGCTTTCTTT. It is translated as CASSDGDGSNTEAFF.